This T cell receptor beta chain appears in the sequencing data of a study of shared clonotypes between healthy human individuals. The germline V gene has CDR1 SGHAT and CDR2 FQNNGV. Trimming took 1 base from V and 3 from J; bases not matched to a gene: 10. This CDR3 region has 17 residues. Replicate PCRs run on sorted subsets employed 200 ng DNA, 30,000 to 35,000 T cell genomes. As originally analysed: Junction-only sequences without quality scores were provided by ImmunoSEQ, so filtering was different. The method was immunoSEQ multiplex PCR; TCRdb's version includes in-frame clones alone and lacks a portion of them. The V and J calls and the clone size are those of that table, but D and trimming were determined from the DNA. This sample has about a million clones, with 70% to 85% found just once. Regarding the study as a whole: Inspection by rarefaction showed sorted-subset sequencing to be incomplete despite large depth.

About this clone: Its antigen is unknown.

The sequence was obtained from a man aged 18 to 29 in good health. Some clones in this sample may be carry-over from other donors' samples. The chain combines TRBV11-2 with TRBJ1-1; 8 bases align to TRBD1. Sequences were obtained from memory CD4+ T cells from PBMCs. Subset described: CD45RA-negative fraction. The CDR3 is CASSLVGRGRDHTEAFF. CDR3 nucleotides: TGTGCCAGCAGCTTAGTTGGCAGGGGGCGCGACCACACTGAAGCTTTCTTT. The complete variable domain, with remaining parts taken from reference TRBV11-2 and TRBJ1-1, reads EAGVAQSPRYKIIEKRQSVAFWCNPISGHATLYWYQQILGQGPKLLIQFQNNGVVDDSQLPKDRFSAERLKGVDSTLKIQPAKLEDSAVYLCASSLVGRGRDHTEAFFGQGTRLTVV.